The 5 T cell receptor beta chains listed next were all sequenced from one sample in a study of blood T cell repertoires in COVID-19. TCRdb keeps only in-frame clones here, not all; method: immunoSEQ multiplex PCR. The table records 250,000 or so clones, 75% to 90% of them present only once. The sequenced sample consisted of PBMCs or T cells enriched from blood (not recorded which). The receptors come from a woman in her 30s with acute COVID-19.

The CDR3: CASSLGGLAAEHYTQYF. In DNA, the CDR3 is TGCGCCAGCAGCTTGGGGGGACTAGCGGCCGAGCATTATACGCAGTATTTT. V usage is TRBV5-1 and J usage is TRBJ2-3; TRBD2 agrees at 11 bases. Germline V CDR1 and CDR2: SGHRS, YFSETQ. V lost 0 bases, J lost 7 bases, and 10 bases stayed unmatched. The CDR3 runs to 17 residues. The whole variable domain, filled in from reference TRBV5-1 and TRBJ2-3, reads KAGVTQTPRYLIKTRGQQVTLSCSPISGHRSVSWYQQTPGQGLQFLFEYFSETQRNKGNFPGRFSGRQFSNSRSEMNVSTLELGDSALYLCASSLGGLAAEHYTQYFGPGTRLTVL.

The chain has TRBV4-2 and TRBJ2-2; D remains ambiguous. Germline lookup yields CDR1 LGHNA and CDR2 YNFKEQ. Trimming shortened V by 0 bases and J by 1 base, and 3 bases separated the two germline ends. The CDR3 consists of 14 residues. The CDR3 here is CASSQDQNTGELFF. The CDR3 DNA reads TGTGCCAGCAGCCAAGATCAGAACACCGGGGAGCTGTTTTTT.

V usage is TRBV29-1 and J usage is TRBJ2-7; TRBD1 agrees at 8 bases. CDR3 length equals 14 residues. Germline V gene data show CDR1 as SQVTM and CDR2 as ANQGSEA. With 6 bases clipped from V and 0 bases from J, the junction kept 7 bases outside the gene matches. The CDR3 sequence: CSVVGQEPSYEQYF. CDR3 sequence (DNA): TGCAGCGTAGTGGGACAGGAACCCTCCTACGAGCAGTACTTC.

This chain links TRBV7-3 with TRBJ1-6, with 7 bases aligning to TRBD1. Germline lookup yields CDR1 SGHTA and CDR2 FQGTGA. V was pared by 4 bases and J by 7 bases, with 7 bases of the junction left unmatched. The CDR3 length is 15 residues. The DNA for the CDR3 is TGTGCCAGCAGCTCGACAGGGATTGTGAATTCACCCCTCCACTTT. Translation gives CASSSTGIVNSPLHF.

The genes are TRBV6-5 and TRBJ2-7, with TRBD2 matching 7 bases. Germline values: CDR1 MNHEY, CDR2 SVGAGI. The CDR3 is 15 amino acids. The V gene end was trimmed by 2 bases and the J gene end by 0 bases; junction bases not matched to a gene: 4. CDR3 in DNA: TGTGCCAGCAGTTACAAGGGACTAAGCTCCTACGAGCAGTACTTC. It specifies CASSYKGLSSYEQYF.